These T cell receptor beta chains were read from a single sample in a study of OX40 agonist ivuxolimab in advanced cancers. Here immunoSEQ multiplex PCR was the method, and the copy in TCRdb shows in-frame clones only, minus some. The table lists approximately 90,000 clones, around 88% of them singletons. The input for sequencing was CD4+ or CD8+ T cells sorted from blood, taken in a trial of the OX40 agonist ivuxolimab. The source of these receptors is an adult with an advanced solid tumor such as melanoma, head and neck, liver or kidney cancer. The CDR3 runs from the conserved cysteine through the conserved F or W. The D gene is left open where the match is weak. Part of the rows lack a size; the others show once, few, many or a class for expanded clones.

d_gene: .; abundance: .; v_gene: TRBV5-1; j_gene: TRBJ2-3; CDR3aa: CASSPSYADTQYF; CDR3nt: TGCGCCAGCAGCCCGTCCTACGCAGATACGCAGTATTTT
d_gene: TRBD1; abundance: .; v_gene: TRBV7-3; j_gene: TRBJ2-2; CDR3aa: CASSFRFRDRNYTGELFF; CDR3nt: TGTGCCAGCAGCTTCCGGTTCCGGGACAGGAATTACACCGGGGAGCTGTTTTTT
d_gene: TRBD2; abundance: .; v_gene: TRBV7-2; j_gene: TRBJ2-7; CDR3aa: CASSRTSGGTSYEQYF; CDR3nt: TGTGCCAGCAGCAGGACTAGCGGGGGGACCTCCTACGAGCAGTACTTC
d_gene: .; abundance: .; v_gene: TRBV5-1; j_gene: TRBJ1-1; CDR3aa: CASSLSGAMNTEAFF; CDR3nt: TGCGCCAGCAGCTTGAGTGGGGCGATGAACACTGAAGCTTTCTTT
d_gene: TRBD2; abundance: .; v_gene: TRBV7-8; j_gene: TRBJ2-1; CDR3aa: CASSLRYGGTSNEQFF; CDR3nt: TGTGCCAGCAGCTTACGGTACGGGGGGACCTCCAATGAGCAGTTCTTC
d_gene: TRBD2; abundance: .; v_gene: TRBV9; j_gene: TRBJ2-1; CDR3aa: CASTNPGTSYNEQFF; CDR3nt: TGTGCCAGCACCAACCCCGGGACTAGCTACAATGAGCAGTTCTTC
d_gene: TRBD1; abundance: .; v_gene: TRBV2; j_gene: TRBJ1-5; CDR3aa: CASTLDRGNQPQHF; CDR3nt: TGTGCCAGCACCCTGGACAGGGGAAATCAGCCCCAGCATTTT
d_gene: .; abundance: once; v_gene: TRBV27; j_gene: TRBJ2-1; CDR3aa: CASSSGRFNNEQFF; CDR3nt: TGTGCCAGCAGTTCCGGAAGATTTAACAATGAGCAGTTCTTC
d_gene: .; abundance: .; v_gene: TRBV5-1; j_gene: TRBJ2-4; CDR3aa: CASRKDVLAKNIQYF; CDR3nt: TGCGCCAGCAGAAAGGACGTCCTAGCCAAAAACATTCAGTACTTC
d_gene: .; abundance: .; v_gene: TRBV9; j_gene: TRBJ2-1; CDR3aa: CASSLTYYNEQFF; CDR3nt: TGTGCCAGCAGCCTCACCTATTACAATGAGCAGTTCTTC
d_gene: .; abundance: .; v_gene: TRBV4-3; j_gene: TRBJ1-4; CDR3aa: CASSQRTGNEKLFF; CDR3nt: TGCGCCAGCAGCCAACGGACGGGTAATGAAAAACTGTTTTTT
d_gene: TRBD1; abundance: .; v_gene: TRBV29-1; j_gene: TRBJ2-1; CDR3aa: CSDLSSGQGGWNEQFF; CDR3nt: TGCAGCGACCTTTCTAGTGGACAGGGAGGCTGGAATGAGCAGTTCTTC